This TCR beta chain was sequenced in a study of T-cell reconstitution after alpha-beta-depleted transplantation in children. This clonotype was detected a few times. Germline lookup yields CDR1 GTSNPN and CDR2 SVGIG (reference sequence). The junction had 5 bases not matched to a gene; V was cut back by 0 bases and J by 2 bases. The CDR3 runs to 15 residues. This sample's TCRbeta library carried unique molecular identifier barcodes. MiXCR, applied by TCRdb to the PCR reads, yields one record per CDR3 protein. The table has about 98,000 distinct CDR3 sequences, 6% seen once. V is TRBV30 and J is TRBJ2-7; 9 bases align to TRBD2. Source: PBMCs, mostly from graft donor cells, taken 60 days after TCRalphabeta/CD19-depleted stem cell transplant. The sequence was collected from a female patient aged 2-10 years who had a stem cell transplant for Fanconi anemia, so the T cells may come from the graft donor. The CDR3, as DNA: TGTGCCTGGAGTGTACTAGCGGGCGATGCCTACGAGCAGTACTTC. It specifies CAWSVLAGDAYEQYF.